The 10 T cell receptor beta chains reported below all come from one sample, sequenced in a study of T-cell memory formation after mild COVID-19. TCRdb fed the 5' RACE reads into MiXCR, producing one record per CDR3 protein. This table has about 470,000 distinct CDR3 sequences, roughly 20% appearing once. Sequencing input: PBMCs or a T cell subset sorted from them (not recorded which). The receptor source for this set is an adult woman who had mild COVID-19 (a few samples of this study predate the infection). Cell type and time point are not known.

The chain joins TRBV7-9 to TRBJ2-1, with 9 bases aligning to TRBD2. CDR1 and CDR2 from the germline V gene are SEHNR and FQNEAQ (reference sequence). J was trimmed by 3 bases and V by 3 bases; bases with no gene match: 6. The CDR3 covers 16 residues. CDR3: CASSFPTSGIYNEQFF. The DNA for the CDR3 is TGTGCCAGCAGCTTCCCGACTAGCGGAATCTACAATGAGCAGTTCTTC.

This clonotype has more than one count but fewer than ten. The chain carries TRBV3-1 and TRBJ1-1; D possibly corresponds to TRBD1 (6 bases). The V end lost 0 bases, the J end lost 10 bases, and 15 bases lay between the germline ends. The CDR3 totals 14 residues. Germline V gene sequence: CDR1 LGHDT, CDR2 YNNKEL (reference sequence). CDR3 sequence reads: CASSQDSGGRRAFF. In DNA, the CDR3 is TGTGCCAGCAGCCAAGATTCGGGGGGGCGCAGAGCTTTCTTT.

This clonotype was observed many times. The rearrangement joins TRBV20-1 to TRBJ2-7; possible D gene TRBD2, 5 bases. The germline V gene has CDR1 DFQATT and CDR2 SNEGSKA (reference sequence). Trimming pared 0 bases from V and 3 bases from J, leaving 18 bases between. The CDR3 runs to 16 residues. The CDR3 protein is CSARDMGSSGLYEQYF. The DNA of the CDR3 is TGCAGTGCTAGAGATATGGGGAGTTCCGGCCTCTACGAGCAGTACTTC.

In its sample, this clonotype was seen a few times. The V and J genes are TRBV25-1 and TRBJ2-4, with D perhaps matching TRBD1 or TRBD2 (5 bases each). Germline V CDR1 and CDR2: MGHDK, SYGVNS. There are 15 residues in the CDR3. V lost 4 bases and J 0 bases, leaving 10 bases between the germline ends. As DNA, the CDR3 is TGTGCCAGCAGTGCTCCCGGGACAGCCAAAAACATTCAGTACTTC. Translated, it gives CASSAPGTAKNIQYF.

This chain uses TRBV12-3 or TRBV12-4 with TRBJ2-5; perhaps TRBD1 as D (7 bases). The V end was cut by 5 bases, the J end by 0 bases, with 16 bases between. The CDR3 length is 16 residues. CDR3 protein: CASSPTTGRYQETQYF. In nucleotides, the CDR3 is TGTGCCAGCAGTCCTACGACAGGGAGGTACCAAGAGACCCAGTACTTC.

The chain links TRBV5-1 to TRBJ2-7; 10 nucleotides match TRBD2. Germline CDR1 SGHRS, CDR2 YFSETQ. V shed 4 bases and J 6 bases; nucleotides not matched to a gene: 7. The CDR3 contains 14 residues. CDR3 sequence (DNA): TGCGCCAGCAGCGTCGGGACTAGCGTACTCGAGCAGTACTTC. It codes for CASSVGTSVLEQYF.

This clonotype was found many times. This chain joins TRBV15 and TRBJ2-7, with D possibly matching TRBD2 (7 bases). The CDR3 totals 14 residues. Trimming left V 0 bases short and J 5 bases short, with 11 bases between. Germline CDR1 reads LNHNV; CDR2 reads YYDKDF (reference sequence). The CDR3 sequence is CATSRDTGRDEQYF. CDR3 bases: TGTGCCACCAGCAGAGATACAGGGAGGGACGAGCAGTACTTC.

This clonotype has a handful of counts. The V and J genes are TRBV29-1 and TRBJ1-1; D is uncertain. The ends were cut back, 1 base at V and 6 bases at J, with 3 bases in the middle. CDR3 length: 10 amino acids. Germline V gene lookup returns CDR1 SQVTM and CDR2 ANQGSEA. This CDR3 reads CSVEGPEAFF. The CDR3 DNA sequence: TGCAGCGTTGAAGGGCCTGAAGCTTTCTTT.

V is TRBV4-2 and J is TRBJ1-4; D perhaps matches TRBD1 (5 bases). Looked up from germline, CDR1 is LGHNA and CDR2 is YNFKEQ. The CDR3 runs to 14 residues. Trimming left V 0 bases short and J 7 bases short, with 9 bases between. The CDR3 region is CASSQDLGGEKLFF. The CDR3 DNA reads as TGTGCCAGCAGCCAAGATCTGGGGGGTGAAAAACTGTTTTTT.

The sample holds many counts of this clonotype. The rearrangement links TRBV13 to TRBJ1-1, with D unresolved. Per germline, CDR1 PRHDT and CDR2 FYEKMQ (reference sequence). CDR3 length equals 16 residues. Trimming took 0 bases from V and 1 from J, leaving 12 bases between them. CDR3 bases: TGTGCCAGCAGCTTAGGCTGGGTAGGGTGGAACACTGAAGCTTTCTTT. It codes for CASSLGWVGWNTEAFF.